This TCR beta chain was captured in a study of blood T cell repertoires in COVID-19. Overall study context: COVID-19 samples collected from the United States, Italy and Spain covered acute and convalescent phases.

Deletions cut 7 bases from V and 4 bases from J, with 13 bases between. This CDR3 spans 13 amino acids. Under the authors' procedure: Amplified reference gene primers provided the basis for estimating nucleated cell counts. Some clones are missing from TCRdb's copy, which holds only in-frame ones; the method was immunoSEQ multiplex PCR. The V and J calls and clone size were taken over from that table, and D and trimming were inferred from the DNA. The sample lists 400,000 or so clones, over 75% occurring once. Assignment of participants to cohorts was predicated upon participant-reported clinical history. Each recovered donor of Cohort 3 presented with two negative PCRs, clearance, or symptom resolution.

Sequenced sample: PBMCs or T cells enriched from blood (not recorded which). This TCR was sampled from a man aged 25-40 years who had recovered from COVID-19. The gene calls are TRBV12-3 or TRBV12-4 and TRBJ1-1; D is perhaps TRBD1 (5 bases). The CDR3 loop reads CASIDLGATEAFF. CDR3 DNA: TGTGCCAGCATCGATCTAGGGGCCACTGAAGCTTTCTTT.